The 4 T cell receptor beta chains in this list originate from one sample, sequenced in a study of blood T cell repertoires in COVID-19. Sequenced by immunoSEQ multiplex PCR; TCRdb stores in-frame clones only, minus some. Counted here are tens of thousands of clones, about 85% occurring once; the ten biggest clones make up about 16%. Specimen: peripheral blood. The receptors derive from a male donor with acute or convalescent COVID-19.

CDR3 protein: CASSPDRGYTEAFF. The CDR3 nucleotides are TGTGCCAGCAGTCCGGACAGGGGGTACACTGAAGCTTTCTTT. The rearrangement uses TRBV6-6 and TRBJ1-1; 10 nucleotides line up with TRBD1. CDR3 length equals 14 residues. The germline V gene encodes CDR1 MNHNY and CDR2 SVGAGI (reference sequence). The V gene end was trimmed by 5 bases and the J gene end by 3 bases; junction bases not matched to a gene: 3.

The V gene is TRBV27, the J gene TRBJ2-3, with D hard to call. The germline V gene encodes CDR1 MNHEY and CDR2 SMNVEV (reference sequence). The CDR3 is made up of 14 amino acids. The V and J ends lost 0 bases and 0 bases respectively, with 4 bases between them. The CDR3 DNA reads as TGTGCCAGCAGTTTATCCCGGAGCACAGATACGCAGTATTTT. It specifies CASSLSRSTDTQYF.

The chain uses TRBV7-9 and TRBJ2-3; D may be TRBD1 (5 bases). Germline V gene data show CDR1 as SEHNR and CDR2 as FQNEAQ (reference sequence). The CDR3 runs to 14 residues. V was trimmed by 0 bases and J by 5 bases, leaving 9 bases between them. Written as DNA, the CDR3 is TGTGCCAGCAGCTTAGCTGGGGCCCTAGATACGCAGTATTTT. Its protein product is CASSLAGALDTQYF. Using reference TRBV7-9 and TRBJ2-3 for the parts outside the CDR3, the full variable domain is DTGVSQNPRHKITKRGQNVTFRCDPISEHNRLYWYRQTLGQGPEFLTYFQNEAQLEKSRLLSDRFSAERPKGSFSTLEIQRTEQGDSAMYLCASSLAGALDTQYFGPGTRLTVL.

V gene TRBV10-3 combines with J gene TRBJ2-1, with D tentatively TRBD2 (7 bases). The V and J ends lost 2 bases and 8 bases respectively, with 13 bases between them. Germline assignment: CDR1 ENHRY and CDR2 SYGVKD. This CDR3 spans 14 amino acids. DNA of the CDR3: TGTGCCATCAGTGAGGGGAGGGGGGTCGATGAGCAGTTCTTC. Translating it yields CAISEGRGVDEQFF.